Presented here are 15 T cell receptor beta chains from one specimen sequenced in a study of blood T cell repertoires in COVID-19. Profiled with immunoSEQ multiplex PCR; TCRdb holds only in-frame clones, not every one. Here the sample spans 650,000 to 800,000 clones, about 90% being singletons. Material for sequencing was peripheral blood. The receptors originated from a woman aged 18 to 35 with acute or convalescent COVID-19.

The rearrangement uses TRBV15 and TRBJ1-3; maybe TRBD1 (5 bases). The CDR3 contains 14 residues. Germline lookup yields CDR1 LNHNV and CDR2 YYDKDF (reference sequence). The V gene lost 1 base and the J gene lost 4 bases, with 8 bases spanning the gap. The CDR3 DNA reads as TGTGCCACCAGCAGAGGGGGGGTAGGAAACACCATATATTTT. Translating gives CATSRGGVGNTIYF.

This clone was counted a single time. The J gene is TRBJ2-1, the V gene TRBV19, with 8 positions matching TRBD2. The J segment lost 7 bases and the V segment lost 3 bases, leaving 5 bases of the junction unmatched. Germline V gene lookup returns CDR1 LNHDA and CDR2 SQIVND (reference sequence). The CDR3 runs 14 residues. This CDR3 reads CASSMASGWNEQFF. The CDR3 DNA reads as TGTGCCAGTAGTATGGCTAGCGGGTGGAATGAGCAGTTCTTC.

The CDR3 here is CASSLGLAPGDTQYF. Written as DNA, the CDR3 is TGTGCCAGCAGCTTGGGGCTAGCGCCGGGGGATACGCAGTATTTT. The rearrangement links TRBV7-2 to TRBJ2-3, with D possibly TRBD2 on 6 matching bases. The CDR3 length is 15 residues. Trimming took off 3 bases at V and 6 bases at J, with 16 bases between the two ends. CDR1 is SGHTA and CDR2 is FQGNSA in the germline V gene.

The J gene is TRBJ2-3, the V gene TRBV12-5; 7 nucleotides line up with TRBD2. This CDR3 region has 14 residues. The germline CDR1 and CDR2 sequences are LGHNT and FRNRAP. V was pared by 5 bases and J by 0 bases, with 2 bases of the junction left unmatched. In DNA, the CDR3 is TGTGCTAGTGGTGTCGGGGGGAGCACAGATACGCAGTATTTT. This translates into CASGVGGSTDTQYF.

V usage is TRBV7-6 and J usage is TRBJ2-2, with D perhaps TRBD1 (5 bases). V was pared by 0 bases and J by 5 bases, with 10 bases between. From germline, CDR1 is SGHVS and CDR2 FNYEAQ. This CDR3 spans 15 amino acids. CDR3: CASSLAPGQTGELFF. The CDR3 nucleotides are TGTGCCAGCAGCTTAGCTCCAGGGCAAACCGGGGAGCTGTTTTTT.

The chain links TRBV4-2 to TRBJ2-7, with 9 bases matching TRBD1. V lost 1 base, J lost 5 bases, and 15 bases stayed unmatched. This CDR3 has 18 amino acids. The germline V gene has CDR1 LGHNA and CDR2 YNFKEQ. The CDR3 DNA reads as TGTGCCAGCAGCCAAGCGACTTTTCGGGGACAGGGAGGGAACGAGCAGTACTTC. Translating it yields CASSQATFRGQGGNEQYF.

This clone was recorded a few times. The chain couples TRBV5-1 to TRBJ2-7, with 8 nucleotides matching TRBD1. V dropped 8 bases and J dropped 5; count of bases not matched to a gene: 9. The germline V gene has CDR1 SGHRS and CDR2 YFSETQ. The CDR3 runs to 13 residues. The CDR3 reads CASTGGGWHEQYF. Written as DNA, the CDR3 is TGCGCCAGTACAGGGGGAGGATGGCACGAGCAGTACTTC.

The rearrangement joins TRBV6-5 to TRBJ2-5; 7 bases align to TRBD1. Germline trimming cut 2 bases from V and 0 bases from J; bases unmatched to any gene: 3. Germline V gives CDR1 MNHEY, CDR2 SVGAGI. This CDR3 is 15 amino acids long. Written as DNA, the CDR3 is TGTGCCAGCAGTTACACAGGGGCCAACCAAGAGACCCAGTACTTC. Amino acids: CASSYTGANQETQYF.

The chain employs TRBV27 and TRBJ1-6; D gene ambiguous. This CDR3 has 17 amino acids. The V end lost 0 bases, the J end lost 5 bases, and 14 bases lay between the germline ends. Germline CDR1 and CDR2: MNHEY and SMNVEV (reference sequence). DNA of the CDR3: TGTGCCAGCAGTTTATCGTACTCTCCCCCTGATAATTCACCCCTCCACTTT. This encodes CASSLSYSPPDNSPLHF.

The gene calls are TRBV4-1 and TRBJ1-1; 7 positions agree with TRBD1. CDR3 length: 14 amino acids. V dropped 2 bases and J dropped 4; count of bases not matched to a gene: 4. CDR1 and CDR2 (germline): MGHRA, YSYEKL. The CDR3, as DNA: TGCGCCAGCAGCCAACTTTCAGGGGGCACTGAAGCTTTCTTT. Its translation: CASSQLSGGTEAFF.

CDR3 bases: TGTGCCAGCAGTTTTGCCGGGACTAGCGGGGGGGCCGTAGATGAGCAGTTCTTC. Translating gives CASSFAGTSGGAVDEQFF. This sequence joins TRBV2 and TRBJ2-1; 16 positions agree with TRBD2. V shed 5 bases, J shed 8 bases, and the junction held 12 bases outside the gene matches. The CDR3 has 18 residues. CDR1 SNHLY and CDR2 FYNNEI come from the germline V gene.

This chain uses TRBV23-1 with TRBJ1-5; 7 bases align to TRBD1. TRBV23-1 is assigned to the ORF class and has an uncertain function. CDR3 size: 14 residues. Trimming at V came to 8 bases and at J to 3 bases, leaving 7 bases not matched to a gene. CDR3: CASSYRGFNQPQHF. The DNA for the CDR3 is TGCGCCAGCTCTTACAGGGGCTTCAATCAGCCCCAGCATTTT.

CDR3 DNA: TGTGCCTGGAGTGGAGACTGGTATGGCTACACCTTC. This codes for CAWSGDWYGYTF. The genes are TRBV30 and TRBJ1-2; no reliable D call. The V gene lost 1 base and the J gene lost 5 bases, with 8 bases spanning the gap. CDR3 length: 12 amino acids. Germline CDR1 is GTSNPN and CDR2 is SVGIG (reference sequence).

The CDR3 DNA follows: TGCGCCAGCAGCTTTGGGTCAGGGATTAGCTCCTACAATGAGCAGTTCTTC. Translating it yields CASSFGSGISSYNEQFF. The chain carries TRBV5-1 and TRBJ2-1; maybe TRBD1 (5 bases). CDR1 SGHRS and CDR2 YFSETQ come from the germline V gene. V shed 2 bases and J shed 0 bases, with 15 bases lying between them. This CDR3 region has 17 residues.

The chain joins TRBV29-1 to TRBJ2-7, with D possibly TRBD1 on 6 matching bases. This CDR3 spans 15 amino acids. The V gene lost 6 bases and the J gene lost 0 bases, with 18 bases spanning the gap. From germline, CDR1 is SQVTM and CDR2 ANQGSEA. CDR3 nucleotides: TGCAGCGTCACCTCAACAGGGCCCAGCTCCTACGAGCAGTACTTC. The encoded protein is CSVTSTGPSSYEQYF.